This entry describes one T cell receptor beta chain. These data are taken from a study of blood T cell repertoires in COVID-19. About the research overall: Acute-phase and convalescent COVID-19 samples originated in the United States, Italy and Spain. PBMCs, B-cell-depleted T cells, or T cells were the source of the cDNA or gDNA that made up the material.

Under the authors' procedure: Estimation of nucleated cell counts was performed using reference gene primer amplification. Using immunoSEQ multiplex PCR, the repertoire was profiled, and TCRdb retains in-frame clones only, with some absent. The V and J calls and the clone size are those of that table, but D and trimming were determined from the DNA. The repertoire has approximately 240,000 clones, roughly 80% of them found once; the top ten carry over 3%. Trimming left V 3 bases short and J 6 bases short, with 9 bases between. Germline loops: CDR1 MNHEY, CDR2 SMNVEV (reference sequence). CDR3 length: 14 amino acids.

The TCR originated in a middle-aged woman with active or convalescent COVID-19. Material: peripheral blood. This sequence joins TRBV27 and TRBJ1-6, with a weak D call TRBD1 (5 bases). The CDR3 loop is CASSFDSINSPLHF. CDR3 coding DNA: TGTGCCAGCAGTTTTGACAGTATTAATTCACCCCTCCACTTT.